This T cell receptor (beta chain) was recovered during a study of T cell repertoires in cytomegalovirus infection. About the research overall: Signatures in public TCR beta sequences pointed to both CMV infection and matching HLA type. Study findings and constraints: HLA-C-restricted TCR beta clonotypes specific for CMV led the ex vivo response. Frequencies of public TCR beta families were cumulated, and this identified carriers of CMV plus the relevant HLA.

TCRdb called the reads again in MiXCR, with one record for every CDR3 protein. The data show 100,000 to 150,000 distinct CDR3 sequences, with 8.8% seen just once and roughly a tenth held by the top ten. The germline V gene has CDR1 DFQATT and CDR2 SNEGSKA (reference sequence). Trimming took off 6 bases at V and 0 bases at J, with 12 bases between the two ends. The CDR3 length is 14 residues. Many counts were recorded for this clonotype. Its antigen is unidentified. The sequence was obtained from a human donor in good health (CMV status not recorded). Some clones in this sample may be carry-over from other donors' samples. The chain recombines TRBV20-1 with TRBJ1-3; D possibly corresponds to TRBD1 (5 bases). The material sequenced was PBMCs. As DNA, the CDR3 is TGCAGTGCCCATAAGACAGACTCTGGAAACACCATATATTTT. Translation gives CSAHKTDSGNTIYF.